These T cell receptor beta chains were read from a single sample in a study of identical twins. TCRdb ran MiXCR on the 5' RACE reads and lists one entry per CDR3 protein. The data show about 570,000 distinct CDR3 sequences, 7.5% to 10% seen once. The same data also contributed to another study, on yellow fever vaccine responses in identical twins.

The sample was PBMCs. These receptor sequences come from a woman aged 18-29 years in good health. Each CDR3 is given with its conserved first and last residue. A D gene is named only where the DNA matches it firmly. Only part of the rows carry a size: once, few, many, or a class if the clone is expanded.

DNA: TGTGCCAGCAGCGCGAGAAGCACAGATACGCAGTATTTT
CDR3: CASSARSTDTQYF
J: TRBJ2-3
V: TRBV9
size: many
D: -

DNA: TGCTGTGCTAGAGGGGGGCTTGGCGGAACCGCGAACACCGGGGAGCTGTTTTTT
CDR3: CCARGGLGGTANTGELFF
J: TRBJ2-2
V: TRBV20-1
size: -
D: -

DNA: TGTGCCATCAGTGACGGAGCCTCCTACGAGCAGTACTTC
CDR3: CAISDGASYEQYF
J: TRBJ2-7
V: TRBV10-3
size: few
D: -

DNA: TGTGCCAGCAGTGACCCGACAGGGGATCAGCCCCAGCATTTT
CDR3: CASSDPTGDQPQHF
J: TRBJ1-5
V: TRBV6-4
size: -
D: TRBD1

DNA: TGCGCCAGCAGCTTGGCCCGGGGGGCCCGGGATACGCAGTATTTT
CDR3: CASSLARGARDTQYF
J: TRBJ2-3
V: TRBV5-1
size: many
D: -

DNA: TGCGCCAGCAGCTTGGGTCGGGAAGAGCAGTACTTC
CDR3: CASSLGREEQYF
J: TRBJ2-7
V: TRBV5-1
size: many
D: -

DNA: TGTGCCATCAGTGATCCCGGTAGCTCCTACGAGCAGTACTTC
CDR3: CAISDPGSSYEQYF
J: TRBJ2-7
V: TRBV10-3
size: few
D: -

DNA: TGTGCCAGCAGCCTCCGCGCAGGGAGGACTAGCGGACGTTACGAGCAGTACTTC
CDR3: CASSLRAGRTSGRYEQYF
J: TRBJ2-7
V: TRBV3-1
size: -
D: TRBD2

DNA: TGTGCCAGCAGCCAAGATTCCTGGACGCTAGCCAAAAACATTCAGTACTTC
CDR3: CASSQDSWTLAKNIQYF
J: TRBJ2-4
V: TRBV3-1
size: few
D: -

DNA: TGTGCCAGCAGCTTGGCTAGCGGACACACAGATACGCAGTATTTT
CDR3: CASSLASGHTDTQYF
J: TRBJ2-3
V: TRBV7-9
size: -
D: TRBD2

DNA: TGTGCCAGCAGCCAAAGGGTGCTGGGGGGGACTAACTATGGCTACACCTTC
CDR3: CASSQRVLGGTNYGYTF
J: TRBJ1-2
V: TRBV4-2
size: many
D: -

DNA: TGCAGTGCTAGAGCCCCACAGGGTTTCAATGAGCAGTTCTTC
CDR3: CSARAPQGFNEQFF
J: TRBJ2-1
V: TRBV20-1
size: -
D: -

DNA: TGTGCCAGCAGCCCCTCGGACACGAACTACGAGCAGTACTTC
CDR3: CASSPSDTNYEQYF
J: TRBJ2-7
V: TRBV28
size: many
D: -

DNA: TGCGCCAGCAGCCAAGATCGATTAGGGGGACTAGCAACCGGGGAGCTGTTTTTT
CDR3: CASSQDRLGGLATGELFF
J: TRBJ2-2
V: TRBV4-3
size: -
D: TRBD2

DNA: TGTGCCAGCAGCCGAGGGGACAGGCGAATAACTGAAGCTTTCTTT
CDR3: CASSRGDRRITEAFF
J: TRBJ1-1
V: TRBV7-9
size: many
D: TRBD1

DNA: TGTGCCAGCAGCTGGGGGACAGGGAACTCCTACGAGCAGTACTTC
CDR3: CASSWGTGNSYEQYF
J: TRBJ2-7
V: TRBV5-5
size: -
D: TRBD1

DNA: TGTGCCAGCAGCTTCTGGACATCCCCCTACGAGCAGTACTTC
CDR3: CASSFWTSPYEQYF
J: TRBJ2-7
V: TRBV7-9
size: many
D: -

DNA: TGCAGTGCCCCCCCACGGGGGAACCCCTACGAGCAGTACTTC
CDR3: CSAPPRGNPYEQYF
J: TRBJ2-7
V: TRBV20-1
size: few
D: -

DNA: TGTGCCAGCAGTTACTCGGCCAACCAAGAGACCCAGTACTTC
CDR3: CASSYSANQETQYF
J: TRBJ2-5
V: TRBV6-2/TRBV6-3
size: many
D: -

DNA: TGTGCCAGCAGAGAATCCCAAAACGTGTGGACGCAGTATTTT
CDR3: CASRESQNVWTQYF
J: TRBJ2-3
V: TRBV7-2
size: few
D: -

DNA: TGTGCCAGCAGTTTTTTCCGGGGCTATGGCTACACCTTC
CDR3: CASSFFRGYGYTF
J: TRBJ1-2
V: TRBV6-2/TRBV6-3
size: many
D: -

DNA: TGTGCCAGTAGTACCAAATTGGGACTAGCGTACAATGAGCAGTTCTTC
CDR3: CASSTKLGLAYNEQFF
J: TRBJ2-1
V: TRBV19
size: -
D: TRBD2

DNA: TGTGCCAGCAGTTCTACAGGGTTAAAGCAGTACTTC
CDR3: CASSSTGLKQYF
J: TRBJ2-7
V: TRBV12-3/TRBV12-4
size: many
D: -

DNA: TGTGCCAGCAGTTTATATTGGGACAGGGGATCTGGGGCCAACGTCCTGACTTTC
CDR3: CASSLYWDRGSGANVLTF
J: TRBJ2-6
V: TRBV28
size: -
D: TRBD1

DNA: TGCAGTGCTAGGGGGACAAAAACCTACGAGCAGTACTTC
CDR3: CSARGTKTYEQYF
J: TRBJ2-7
V: TRBV20-1
size: few
D: -

DNA: TGCAGCGTTGAAGATCAATGGCCAACCTACGAGCAGTACTTC
CDR3: CSVEDQWPTYEQYF
J: TRBJ2-7
V: TRBV29-1
size: few
D: -

DNA: TGTGCCAGCAGCCAAGAATGGGGGTTCGGGGAGCTGTTTTTT
CDR3: CASSQEWGFGELFF
J: TRBJ2-2
V: TRBV4-2
size: -
D: -

DNA: TGCGCCAGCAGCCAAGATCAGCGGGGCACAGATACGCAGTATTTT
CDR3: CASSQDQRGTDTQYF
J: TRBJ2-3
V: TRBV4-3
size: few
D: -

DNA: TGTGCCAGCAGCTTAATAAGGCCCGATGTACTGAACACCGGGGAGCTGTTTTTT
CDR3: CASSLIRPDVLNTGELFF
J: TRBJ2-2
V: TRBV7-8
size: -
D: -

DNA: TGTGCCAGCAGCCAGGTTCCCCGGAGCTCCTACAATGAGCAGTTCTTC
CDR3: CASSQVPRSSYNEQFF
J: TRBJ2-1
V: TRBV3-1
size: -
D: -

DNA: TGTGCCAGCAGCCCCTCAGGCCTTGTTTTCCTCGAGCAGTACTTC
CDR3: CASSPSGLVFLEQYF
J: TRBJ2-7
V: TRBV11-2
size: few
D: -

DNA: TGTGCCAGCAGCTCCGAGAGGGTTGAGACCCAGTACTTC
CDR3: CASSSERVETQYF
J: TRBJ2-5
V: TRBV5-8
size: -
D: -

DNA: TGTGCCAGCTATCGCGCGGGACTACTTCTCTTC
CDR3: CASYRAGLLLF
J: TRBJ2-1
V: TRBV6-2/TRBV6-3
size: -
D: TRBD2

DNA: TGTGCCAGCACCTTACAGGGGAGTAAAACTGAAGCTTTCTTT
CDR3: CASTLQGSKTEAFF
J: TRBJ1-1
V: TRBV3-1
size: many
D: TRBD1

DNA: TGTGCCAGCAGTTTAGCTGGGGCTGAAGCTTTCTTT
CDR3: CASSLAGAEAFF
J: TRBJ1-1
V: TRBV12-3/TRBV12-4
size: -
D: -

DNA: TGCAGCGTTGAGCTGGGACTAGCGTCGGATACGCAGTATTTT
CDR3: CSVELGLASDTQYF
J: TRBJ2-3
V: TRBV29-1
size: -
D: TRBD2

DNA: TGTGCCAGCAGCCAGGAACCGGGACTAGCGGGATACCAAGAGACCCAGTACTTC
CDR3: CASSQEPGLAGYQETQYF
J: TRBJ2-5
V: TRBV4-2
size: many
D: TRBD2

DNA: TGCGCCAGCAGCCCCTCGCTGGACAGGGGAAGGTACGAGCAGTACTTC
CDR3: CASSPSLDRGRYEQYF
J: TRBJ2-7
V: TRBV4-1
size: many
D: TRBD1

DNA: TGTGCCAGCAGTGCCCCCTCGGGCCCCCAGCATTTT
CDR3: CASSAPSGPQHF
J: TRBJ1-5
V: TRBV2
size: -
D: -

DNA: TGTGCCAGCAGCCTCGGGGGGTCTGCAATTAACTACGAGCAGTACTTC
CDR3: CASSLGGSAINYEQYF
J: TRBJ2-7
V: TRBV2
size: few
D: TRBD2

DNA: TGTGCCAGCAGCTCATTGGACAACTTGGGCTCCTACGAGCAGTACTTC
CDR3: CASSSLDNLGSYEQYF
J: TRBJ2-7
V: TRBV27
size: -
D: -

DNA: TGCGCCAGCAGCCAAAGGGCGGGGAGCGAGAACACTGAAGCTTTCTTT
CDR3: CASSQRAGSENTEAFF
J: TRBJ1-1
V: TRBV5-1
size: few
D: -

DNA: TGCAGCGTTGAGATCGCTAGCGGGAGACGGAAAGATACGCAGTATTTT
CDR3: CSVEIASGRRKDTQYF
J: TRBJ2-3
V: TRBV29-1
size: many
D: TRBD2